This is a list of T cell receptor beta chains from one sample in a study of regulatory T cells in long-lasting Graves disease. TCRdb re-called the multiplex PCR reads through MiXCR, storing one row per CDR3 protein. The sample has approximately 400,000 distinct CDR3 sequences; roughly 24% are singletons. Sequencing used peripheral blood mononuclear cells (PBMCs), obtained when the disease was refractory, from a patient treated with antithyroid drugs. The receptors come from a middle-aged woman with Graves disease. Both conserved end residues are part of each CDR3. The order of the fields is clone size, J gene, V gene, CDR3 protein. The size entry is marked missing in some rows and otherwise reads once, few, many or a size class.

>many|TRBJ1-1|TRBV28
CASSHARGWVWAFF
>once|TRBJ2-2|TRBV5-1
CASSLGVGTGNTGELFF
>-|TRBJ1-5|TRBV4-1
CASSQDFTVYSNQPQHF
>once|TRBJ2-5|TRBV4-2
CASSLKEDQETQYF
>-|TRBJ1-4|TRBV14
CPSSQELWGDNEKLFF
>few|TRBJ1-1|TRBV9
CASSRRTWTAGSEAFF
>-|TRBJ1-2|TRBV20-1
CSERGSSNYGYTF
>many|TRBJ1-5|TRBV28
CASSWGTSSNQPQHF
>many|TRBJ1-1|TRBV28
CASIFQGIAFF
>few|TRBJ2-5|TRBV20-1
CSALHWVKLSGNQETQYF
>many|TRBJ2-2|TRBV20-1
CSAPGRGQGRTGELFF
>many|TRBJ1-1|TRBV20-1
CSADKLYPEAFF
>many|TRBJ2-1|TRBV6-1
CASSEQGRSSNEQFF
>few|TRBJ2-7|TRBV6-5
CASSYGPELFYEQYF
>-|TRBJ1-5|TRBV7-2
CASSLVSGFRNQPQHF
>few|TRBJ2-7|TRBV13
CASSSRTGEYQGAYEQYF
>-|TRBJ1-5|TRBV7-2
CASSFPGQPQHF
>-|TRBJ2-5|TRBV29-1
CSVDRTSSETQYF
>many|TRBJ1-1|TRBV11-2
CASSLATGSEAFF
>many|TRBJ2-2|TRBV20-1
CSARGRNTGELFF
>many|TRBJ2-4|TRBV7-2
CASSSLAGVGKNIQYF
>many|TRBJ1-5|TRBV5-6
CASSFGQGGQPQHF
>few|TRBJ2-5|TRBV27
CATRRLAEETQYF
>-|TRBJ2-7|TRBV20-1
CSAAGRPYEQYF
>many|TRBJ2-7|TRBV6-5
CASSYSIRSGTDSYEQYF
>few|TRBJ1-3|TRBV29-1
CSVVELSGRGNTIYF
>-|TRBJ2-5|TRBV20-1
CSARKAGLALVETQYF
>few|TRBJ1-2|TRBV7-9
CASSPTGQYGYTF
>many|TRBJ1-1|TRBV12-3/TRBV12-4
CASSFGGLGTEAFF
>-|TRBJ1-1|TRBV20-1
CSARWRGVNTEAFF
>-|TRBJ2-2|TRBV18
CASSPYSGSSGELFF
>-|TRBJ2-1|TRBV7-2
CASSLGNSGTHNEQFF
>few|TRBJ2-5|TRBV10-3
CAIAQTSSGETQYF
>-|-|TRBV28
CASRDGVKETQYF
>-|TRBJ2-7|TRBV2
CASSATRPLREQYF
>many|TRBJ1-1|TRBV28
CASSLLQGPNTEAFF
>few|TRBJ2-7|TRBV5-1
CASSLGGTIYEQYF
>-|TRBJ1-1|TRBV9
CASSAQQGVSTEAFF
>-|TRBJ2-7|TRBV25-1
CASSFSGTHRF
>many|TRBJ2-1|TRBV19
CASSISLNEQFF
>-|TRBJ2-7|TRBV10-2
CASRWDRGFYEQYF
>many|TRBJ2-5|TRBV3-1
CASSQGLARKETQYF
>once|TRBJ2-7|TRBV6-6
CASSYSVHGYEQYF
>many|TRBJ2-7|TRBV29-1
CSVEATVQTGYEQYF
>few|TRBJ2-7|TRBV7-2
CASTWGVAGGLEQYF
>few|TRBJ2-6|TRBV5-1
CASSLRQWGASGANVLTF
>few|TRBJ2-2|TRBV6-4
CASRPRPGDTGELFF
>many|TRBJ2-7|TRBV11-2
CASIHFERTYEQYF
>-|TRBJ1-4|TRBV4-2
CASSHIPTGVSYNEKLFF
>few|TRBJ1-1|TRBV3-1
CASSPGLQNTEAFF
>many|TRBJ1-2|TRBV27
CASRPTGTSNGYTF
>-|TRBJ2-3|TRBV6-1
CASSPSPGQGRGRDTQYF
>many|TRBJ1-5|TRBV12-3/TRBV12-4
CASSFWGGVNQPQHF
>-|TRBJ2-1|TRBV11-2
CASSFPYYNEQFF
>few|TRBJ2-7|TRBV3-1
CASSPGTHAYEQYF
>-|TRBJ2-7|TRBV3-1
CASSQDIHRSSYEQYF
>many|TRBJ2-5|TRBV28
CASSLAAKQETQYF
>many|TRBJ2-7|TRBV7-3
CASSPQGSGSHEQYF
>-|TRBJ1-2|TRBV19
CASSQLWTGPTPNYGYTF